The clone carrying this T cell receptor (beta chain) was seen ten or more times. The antigen is undetermined. TCRalpha and TCRbeta libraries used 5'RACE with constant-segment primers and UMIs. Each CDR3 protein gets one entry after TCRdb re-called the 5' RACE reads with MiXCR. The sample gives more than 400,000 distinct CDR3 sequences, over 15% of which show up once; about 12% is in the top ten. This sample was taken from a study of T-cell memory formation after mild COVID-19. Looking at the study overall: Largely donor-specific TCR clusters were found. Whole-study findings and limits: CD4+ bias marked clones expanding day 15 to 37, unlike balanced contracting clones.

Germline CDR1 SGHVS, CDR2 FNYEAQ. CDR3 length: 11 amino acids. Trimming stripped 1 base from V and 6 bases from J, with 4 bases between. This clonotype was obtained from an adult woman who had mild COVID-19 (a few samples of this study predate the infection). Cell type and time point are not known. The material sequenced was PBMCs or a T cell subset sorted from them (not recorded which). This chain joins TRBV7-6 and TRBJ2-7; no clear D gene. This chain's CDR3 is CASSLESEQYF. The DNA of the CDR3 is TGTGCCAGCAGCTTAGAAAGCGAGCAGTACTTC.